The sequence of this T cell receptor (beta chain) was determined in a study of tumor-infiltrating lymphocytes in primary liver carcinoma. As to this clonotype: In this CDR3 the conserved last residue, phenylalanine or tryptophan, is missing, so a read error is likely.

Germline V gene sequence: CDR1 MDHEN, CDR2 SYDVKM. This CDR3 comprises 14 residues. The V end lost 3 bases, the J end lost 7 bases, and 10 bases lay between the germline ends. TCR beta cDNA came from about 0.45 ug total RNA, primed with a constant-region primer. Amplification in three nested multiplex PCR rounds with slightly modified ARM-PCR gave rise to TCR beta libraries. The first two PCR rounds, approximately 10 cycles each, used TRBV1-TRBV30 forward primers and a C-beta reverse primer. Each CDR3 protein gets one entry after TCRdb re-called the multiplex PCR reads with MiXCR. This table has approximately 300,000 distinct CDR3 sequences, approximately 60% appearing once. They got blood RNA out of unsorted whole blood and also pulled out germline DNA.

The sequenced material came from peripheral blood. J is TRBJ1-6 and V is TRBV28; no definite D call. This clonotype originated in a man aged 35-49 years with primary liver carcinoma and hepatitis B virus infection. CDR3 nucleotide sequence: TGTGCCAGCAGTTTTACTGAGGTGAATTCACCCCTCCACATT. It is translated as CASSFTEVNSPLHI.